This T cell receptor (beta chain) was profiled in a study of identical twins. V gave up 9 bases and J gave up 5 bases, with 10 bases separating them. The CDR3 is 12 residues long. CDR1 is MGHDK and CDR2 is SYGVNS in the germline V gene. MiXCR, applied by TCRdb to the 5' RACE reads, yields one record per CDR3 protein. The table records about 920,000 distinct CDR3 sequences, roughly an eighth of them present only once. This clonotype was detected ten times or more. Separately, the same data were catalogued under a study of yellow fever vaccine responses in identical twins.

The sequenced material came from PBMCs. The receptor was isolated from a woman aged 18 to 35 in good health. This sequence joins TRBV25-1 and TRBJ1-4; unclear D gene. CDR3 amino acids: CASSRGNEKLFF. CDR3 DNA: TGTGCCAGTTCGAGAGGGAATGAAAAACTGTTTTTT.